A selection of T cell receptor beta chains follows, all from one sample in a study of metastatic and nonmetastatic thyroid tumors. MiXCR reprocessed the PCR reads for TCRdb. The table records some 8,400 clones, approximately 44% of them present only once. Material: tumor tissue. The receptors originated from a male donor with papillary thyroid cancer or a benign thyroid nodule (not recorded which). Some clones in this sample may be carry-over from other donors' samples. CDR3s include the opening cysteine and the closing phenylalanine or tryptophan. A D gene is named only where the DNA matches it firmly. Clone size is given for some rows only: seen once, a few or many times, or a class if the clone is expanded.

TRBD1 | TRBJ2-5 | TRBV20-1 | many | CSAPRRQGRYQETQYF | TGCAGTGCTCCCCGCCGACAGGGACGGTACCAAGAGACCCAGTACTTC
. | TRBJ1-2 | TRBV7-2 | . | CASSQFSWGNYGYTF | TGTGCCAGCAGTCAGTTCAGTTGGGGAAACTATGGCTACACCTTC
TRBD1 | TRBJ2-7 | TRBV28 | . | CASRPQGAAEQYF | TGTGCCAGCAGGCCACAGGGGGCGGCTGAGCAGTACTTC
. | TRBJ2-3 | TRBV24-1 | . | CATSDTDTQYF | TGTGCCACCAGTGATACAGATACGCAGTATTTT
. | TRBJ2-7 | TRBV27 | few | CASSFDRLGEQYF | TGTGCCAGCAGTTTTGACAGGCTGGGAGAGCAGTACTTC
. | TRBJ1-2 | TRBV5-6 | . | CASSPRPQGGYGYTF | TGTGCCAGCAGCCCGCGACCCCAAGGCGGCTATGGCTACACCTTC
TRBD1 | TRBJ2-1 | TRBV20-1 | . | CSARENPGQVVF | TGCAGTGCTAGAGAAAATCCGGGACAGGTAGTCTTC
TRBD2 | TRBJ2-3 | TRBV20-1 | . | CSANLAGDPDTQYF | TGCAGTGCTAATCTAGCGGGAGACCCAGATACGCAGTATTTT
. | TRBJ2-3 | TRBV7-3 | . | CASSPGVGGDTQYF | TGTGCCAGCAGCCCAGGGGTGGGCGGAGATACGCAGTATTTT
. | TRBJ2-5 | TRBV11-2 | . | CASSLLGSKLETQYF | TGTGCCAGCAGCTTACTCGGTAGCAAGCTAGAGACCCAGTACTTC
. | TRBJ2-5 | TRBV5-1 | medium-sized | CASSLTETQYF | TGCGCCAGCAGCTTGACGGAGACCCAGTACTTC
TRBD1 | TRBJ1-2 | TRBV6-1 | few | CASTDRGVYGYTF | TGTGCCAGCACCGACAGGGGCGTCTATGGCTACACCTTC
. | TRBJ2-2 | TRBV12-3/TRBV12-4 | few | CASSRLETGELFF | TGTGCCAGCAGCCGACTAGAAACCGGGGAGCTGTTTTTT
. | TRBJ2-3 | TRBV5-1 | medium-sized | CASSPTGADTQYF | TGCGCCAGCAGCCCTACCGGAGCAGATACGCAGTATTTT
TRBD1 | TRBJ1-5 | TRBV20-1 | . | CSAQDRDVNQPQHF | TGCAGTGCACAAGACAGGGACGTCAATCAGCCCCAGCATTTT
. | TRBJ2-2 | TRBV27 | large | CASSLQTGELFF | TGTGCCAGCAGTTTACAGACCGGGGAGCTGTTTTTT
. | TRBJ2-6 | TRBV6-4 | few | CASSDISGANVLTF | TGTGCCAGCAGTGACATCTCTGGGGCCAACGTCCTGACTTTC
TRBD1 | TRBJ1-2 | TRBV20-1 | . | CSARGQGVYGYTF | TGCAGTGCTAGAGGACAGGGGGTGTATGGCTACACCTTC
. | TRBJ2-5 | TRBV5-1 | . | CASSSGRTQETQYF | TGCGCCAGCAGCTCGGGACGAACCCAAGAGACCCAGTACTTC
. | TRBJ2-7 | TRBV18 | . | CASSPVGRTHEQYF | TGTGCCAGCTCCCCGGTGGGTAGGACCCACGAGCAGTACTTC
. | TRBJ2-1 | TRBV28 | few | CASRIYNEQFF | TGTGCCAGCAGAATATACAATGAGCAGTTCTTC
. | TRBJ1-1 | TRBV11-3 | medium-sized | CASSLVRGLLNTEAFF | TGTGCCAGCAGCTTAGTAAGGGGCTTATTAAACACTGAAGCTTTCTTT
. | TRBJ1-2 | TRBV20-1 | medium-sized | CSARDPISNGYTF | TGCAGTGCTAGAGACCCTATTTCCAATGGCTACACCTTC
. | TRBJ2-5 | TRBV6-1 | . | CASSRAKGETQYF | TGTGCCAGCAGCCGGGCCAAAGGGGAGACCCAGTACTTC
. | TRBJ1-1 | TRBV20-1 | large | CSAREGGMNTEAFF | TGCAGTGCTAGAGAGGGGGGGATGAATACTGAAGCTTTCTTT
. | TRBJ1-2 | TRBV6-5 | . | CASSYPTAPGYTF | TGTGCCAGCAGTTACCCGACAGCTCCAGGCTACACCTTC
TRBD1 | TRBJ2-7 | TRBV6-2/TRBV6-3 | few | CASSSPGQGYEQYF | TGTGCCAGCAGTTCCCCGGGACAGGGCTACGAGCAGTACTTC
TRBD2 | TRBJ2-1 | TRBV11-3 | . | CASSAYSFGGSGDEQFF | TGTGCCAGCTCAGCTTATTCCTTCGGCGGGAGTGGCGATGAGCAGTTCTTC
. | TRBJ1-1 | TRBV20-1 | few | CSATPRMNTEAFF | TGCAGTGCTACACCGAGGATGAACACTGAAGCTTTCTTT
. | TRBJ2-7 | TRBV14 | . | CASSQGRASEQYF | TGTGCCAGCAGCCAAGGGAGGGCTAGCGAGCAGTACTTC
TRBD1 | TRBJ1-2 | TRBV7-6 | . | CASSPPGQDKYGYTF | TGTGCCAGCAGCCCACCGGGACAGGATAAGTATGGCTACACCTTC
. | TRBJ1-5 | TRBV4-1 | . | CASSQDISATQHF | TGCGCCAGCAGCCAAGATATCTCCGCGACCCAGCATTTT
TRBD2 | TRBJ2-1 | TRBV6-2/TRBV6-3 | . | CASTSLAGVEYNEQFF | TGTGCCAGCACGTCACTAGCGGGAGTGGAGTACAACGAGCAGTTCTTC